This T cell receptor beta chain appears in the sequencing data of a study of blood T cell repertoires in COVID-19. Method: immunoSEQ multiplex PCR; TCRdb's copy keeps in-frame clones and lacks some. The table has about 66,000 clones, just under 90% seen once. Germline assignment: CDR1 SGHVS and CDR2 FNYEAQ. The CDR3 length is 16 residues. V shed 5 bases, J shed 6 bases, and the junction held 11 bases outside the gene matches. The chain uses TRBV7-6 and TRBJ2-2, with 8 bases lining up with TRBD1. Sequencing input: peripheral blood. The clonotype originates from a man aged 55 to 69 with acute or convalescent COVID-19. The CDR3 spells CASSATGVHGPGELFF. DNA of the CDR3: TGTGCCAGCAGCGCGACAGGGGTTCATGGCCCCGGGGAGCTGTTTTTT.